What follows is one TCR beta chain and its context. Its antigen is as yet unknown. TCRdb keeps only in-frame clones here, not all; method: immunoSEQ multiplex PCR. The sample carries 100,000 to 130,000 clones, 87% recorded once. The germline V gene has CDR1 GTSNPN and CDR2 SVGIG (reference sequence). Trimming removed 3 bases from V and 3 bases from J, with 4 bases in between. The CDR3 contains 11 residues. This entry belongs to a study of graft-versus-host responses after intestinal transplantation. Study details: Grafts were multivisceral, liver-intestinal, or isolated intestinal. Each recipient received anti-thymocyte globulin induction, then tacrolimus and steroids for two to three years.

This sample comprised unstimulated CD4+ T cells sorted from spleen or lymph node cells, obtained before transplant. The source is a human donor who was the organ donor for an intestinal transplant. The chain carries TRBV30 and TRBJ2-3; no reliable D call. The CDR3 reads CAWRKTDTQYF. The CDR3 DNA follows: TGTGCCTGGAGGAAGACAGATACGCAGTATTTT.